This paragraph reports one T cell receptor beta chain. The data originate from a study of blood T cell repertoires in COVID-19. Whole-study context: The United States, Italy and Spain were the sources of the acute and convalescent COVID-19 samples.

CDR1 MGHRA and CDR2 YSYEKL come from the germline V gene. V shed 3 bases, J shed 1 base, and the junction held 9 bases outside the gene matches. The CDR3 is 17 residues long. Method: immunoSEQ multiplex PCR; TCRdb's copy keeps in-frame clones and lacks some. The data contain around 130,000 clones, about four fifths of them singletons. V is TRBV4-1 and J is TRBJ2-7; TRBD2 matches at 10 bases. The specimen was PBMCs or T cells enriched from blood (not recorded which). The TCR sequence derives from a woman in her 50s with acute COVID-19. The CDR3 nucleotides read TGCGCCAGCAGCCATGCTAGCGGGAGTGGGCCTTCCTACGAGCAGTACTTC. Translated, it gives CASSHASGSGPSYEQYF.